This T cell receptor (beta chain) was sequenced during a study of cytomegalovirus exposure and HLA in healthy donors. Trimming cost V 1 base and J 5 bases, with 9 bases left between them. This CDR3 has 13 residues. Germline V gene data show CDR1 as SGDLS and CDR2 as YYNGEE. Study-wide findings and caveats: Later, an analysis showed that TCR beta chains associated with HLA were more clonally expanded than others that were equally common. It was likely that a cluster of highly shared sequence variants was a sequencing artifact. Later genetic work tied a missense DCLRE1C variant to beta-chain V and J trimming. Within an earlier analysis, most TCR beta V segments proved productive either about 87% or about 30% of the time.

The PCR contained 60 Vbeta and 13 Jbeta primers. Here immunoSEQ multiplex PCR was the method, and the copy in TCRdb shows in-frame clones only, minus some. The sample records some 170,000 clones, around 85% being singletons. The count of this clone is one. Antigen: not known. Material: PBMCs. V gene TRBV9 combines with J gene TRBJ1-2; no reliable D call. The origin of this receptor is a man in his forties in good health and CMV-seronegative. The CDR3 region has the DNA TGTGCCAGCAGCGTAACAGAGAAATATGGCTACACCTTC. This encodes CASSVTEKYGYTF. The full variable domain, with the rest looked up from reference TRBV9 and TRBJ1-2, is DSGVTQTPKHLITATGQRVTLRCSPRSGDLSVYWYQQSLDQGLQFLIQYYNGEERAKGNILERFSAQQFPDLHSELNLSSLELGDSALYFCASSVTEKYGYTFGSGTRLTVV.